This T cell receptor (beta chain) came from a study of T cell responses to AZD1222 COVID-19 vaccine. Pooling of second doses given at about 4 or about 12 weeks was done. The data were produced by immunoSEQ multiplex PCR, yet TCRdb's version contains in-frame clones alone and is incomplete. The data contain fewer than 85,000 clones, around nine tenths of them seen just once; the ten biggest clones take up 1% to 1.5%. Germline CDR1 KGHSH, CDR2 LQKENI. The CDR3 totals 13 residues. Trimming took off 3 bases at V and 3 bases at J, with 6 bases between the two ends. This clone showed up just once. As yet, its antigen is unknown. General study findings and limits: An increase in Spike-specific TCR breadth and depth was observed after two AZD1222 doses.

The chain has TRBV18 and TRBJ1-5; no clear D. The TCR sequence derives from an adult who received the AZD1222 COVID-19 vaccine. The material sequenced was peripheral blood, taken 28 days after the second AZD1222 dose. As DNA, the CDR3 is TGTGCCAGCTCACCCGGGCTCAATCAGCCCCAGCATTTT. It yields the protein CASSPGLNQPQHF.